The 11 T cell receptor beta chains listed next were all sequenced from one sample in a study of control samples from healthy donors and cancer patients. The method was immunoSEQ multiplex PCR; TCRdb's version includes in-frame clones alone and lacks a portion of them. The sample has some 200,000 clones, 90% to 95% seen once. Sequences were obtained from blood. The receptors were gathered from a man in his late teens or twenties in good health.

The rearrangement links TRBV27 to TRBJ1-4; D is possibly TRBD1 (5 bases). Germline V gene data show CDR1 as MNHEY and CDR2 as SMNVEV (reference sequence). The CDR3 loop spans 14 amino acids. Deletions cut 1 base from V and 8 bases from J, with 11 bases between. The CDR3 protein is CASSLYRGQEKLFF. The CDR3 DNA follows: TGTGCCAGCAGTTTATATCGGGGCCAGGAAAAACTGTTTTTT.

The V gene is TRBV24-1, the J gene TRBJ2-3; 11 nucleotides agree with TRBD2. CDR3 length: 19 amino acids. The ends lost 7 bases at V and 1 base at J; junction bases unmatched: 15. Per germline, CDR1 KGHDR and CDR2 SFDVKD. The CDR3 DNA is TGTGCCACCAGCCCCTTGGGTAGGGAGACTAGCGGGGGCACAGATACGCAGTATTTT. Amino acid sequence: CATSPLGRETSGGTDTQYF.

The chain is built from TRBV7-3 and TRBJ1-2; D is unclear. The germline V and J ends were trimmed by 3 bases and 6 bases, with 11 bases remaining between them. The CDR3 runs 13 residues. Germline V CDR1 and CDR2: SGHTA, FQGTGA. The CDR3 here is CASSFRGEDGYTF. In DNA form, the CDR3 reads TGTGCCAGCAGCTTCAGAGGAGAGGATGGCTACACCTTC.

This chain uses TRBV29-1 with TRBJ2-2; D uncertain. Germline V gene data show CDR1 as SQVTM and CDR2 as ANQGSEA. The V end was cut by 4 bases, the J end by 6 bases, with 12 bases between. CDR3 size: 13 residues. The CDR3 spells CSVVSPESGELFF. In nucleotides, the CDR3 is TGCAGCGTTGTGTCCCCGGAGTCCGGGGAGCTGTTTTTT.

The CDR3 spells CASSTVRANTGELFF. The CDR3 DNA reads TGCGCCAGCAGCACAGTCAGGGCGAACACCGGGGAGCTGTTTTTT. This chain links TRBV4-1 with TRBJ2-2, with a possible D match to TRBD1 (5 bases). Germline V gives CDR1 MGHRA, CDR2 YSYEKL. CDR3 length: 15 residues. Between the trimmed V and J ends, which lost 5 bases and 0 bases, there was a span of 10 bases.

This clone has only one observation. The rearrangement joins TRBV21-1 to TRBJ1-6; no check of the table's D call, TRBD1, against the DNA was made. TRBV21-1 represents a pseudogene. The CDR3 runs 16 residues. The CDR3, as DNA: TGTGCCAGCAGCATAGACGGGACAGTCTATAATTCACCCCTCCACTTT. Protein product: CASSIDGTVYNSPLHF.

The chain combines TRBV5-1 with TRBJ2-3; D gene uncertain. Germline V CDR1 and CDR2: SGHRS, YFSETQ. The germline V and J ends were trimmed by 4 bases and 0 bases, with 9 bases remaining between them. This CDR3 has 14 amino acids. CDR3 in amino acids: CASSAATSTDTQYF. The DNA for the CDR3 is TGCGCCAGCAGCGCCGCCACTAGCACAGATACGCAGTATTTT.

The chain has TRBV24-1 and TRBJ2-1; no firm D call. V shed 4 bases and J shed 10 bases, with 16 bases lying between them. CDR3 length: 14 residues. Germline V lookup: CDR1 KGHDR, CDR2 SFDVKD. The CDR3 DNA sequence: TGTGCCACCAGTGACTTCCCAAGCCAGGACGAGCAGTTCTTC. Translating it yields CATSDFPSQDEQFF.

This chain joins TRBV13 and TRBJ1-1, with TRBD1 identical over 8 bases. This CDR3 comprises 13 residues. Per the germline V gene, CDR1 is PRHDT and CDR2 is FYEKMQ (reference sequence). J was trimmed by 11 bases and V by 5 bases; bases with no gene match: 10. The CDR3 sequence is CASSERQGHDAFF. In nucleotides, the CDR3 is TGTGCCAGCAGCGAACGACAGGGGCATGATGCTTTCTTT.

The V call is TRBV20-1, the J call TRBJ2-3, with D possibly matching TRBD2 (6 bases). Trimming removed 1 base from V and 8 bases from J, with 7 bases in between. CDR3 length: 11 residues. CDR1 is DFQATT, CDR2 SNEGSKA, per germline (reference sequence). CDR3 sequence: CSARGAGTQYF. The CDR3, as DNA: TGCAGTGCTAGAGGAGCGGGTACGCAGTATTTT.

The DNA of the CDR3 is TGTGCCAGCAGTCCAGACCGACTGAACACTGAAGCTTTCTTT. Protein sequence: CASSPDRLNTEAFF. The genes are TRBV27 and TRBJ1-1; no clear D. Germline V gives CDR1 MNHEY, CDR2 SMNVEV (reference sequence). The V gene lost 5 bases and the J gene lost 0 bases, with 10 bases spanning the gap. This CDR3 contains 14 residues.